Below, 5 T cell receptor beta chains from the same sample are listed, as sequenced in a study of cytomegalovirus exposure and HLA in healthy donors. PCR used 60 Vbeta primers and 13 Jbeta primers. TCRdb's copy holds only in-frame clones and misses some; the assay was immunoSEQ multiplex PCR. Among tens of thousands of clones listed, around 67% were seen once. Sequenced: PBMCs. The source is a human donor in good health.

The chain joins TRBV7-2 to TRBJ1-1; TRBD1 aligns across 8 bases. The CDR3 is 14 amino acids. Per the germline V gene, CDR1 is SGHTA and CDR2 is FQGNSA. V lost 5 bases, J lost 4 bases, and 6 bases stayed unmatched. Here the CDR3 DNA reads TGTGCCAGCAGCATAACAGGGGGAGGCACTGAAGCTTTCTTT. The encoded protein is CASSITGGGTEAFF.

This clone has only a few counts. This chain connects TRBV7-9 to TRBJ2-6, with D uncertain. The V gene lost 6 bases and the J gene lost 0 bases, with 6 bases spanning the gap. This CDR3 comprises 14 residues. Looked up from germline, CDR1 is SEHNR and CDR2 is FQNEAQ (reference sequence). CDR3 bases: TGTGCCAGCAGTGAGGACTCTGGGGCCAACGTCCTGACTTTC. Its protein is CASSEDSGANVLTF.

The V call is TRBV7-9, the J call TRBJ2-5; TRBD1 agrees at 11 bases. CDR1 SEHNR and CDR2 FQNEAQ come from the germline V gene (reference sequence). CDR3 length equals 16 residues. Trimming took 5 bases from V and 4 from J; bases not matched to a gene: 9. The CDR3 DNA reads TGTGCCAGCAGCCCCCGGACAGGGGGCGCGGGAGAGACCCAGTACTTC. Its protein product is CASSPRTGGAGETQYF.

V usage is TRBV11-2 and J usage is TRBJ2-7; TRBD1 aligns across 9 bases. J gave up 3 bases and V 5 bases, and 8 bases lay outside the gene matches. Germline V lookup: CDR1 SGHAT, CDR2 FQNNGV. The CDR3 is made up of 15 amino acids. The CDR3 sequence: CASSLRDRADYEQYF. CDR3 bases: TGTGCCAGCAGCCTCCGGGACAGGGCAGACTACGAGCAGTACTTC.

The chain has TRBV25-1 and TRBJ1-6, with 11 bases aligning to TRBD1. V lost 5 bases and J lost 7; bases outside the gene matches: 7. CDR3 size: 16 residues. The germline V gene encodes CDR1 MGHDK and CDR2 SYGVNS. DNA for the CDR3: TGTGCCAGCAGTCTAGGGACAGGGGGTGGCAATTCACCCCTCCACTTT. Translated: CASSLGTGGGNSPLHF.